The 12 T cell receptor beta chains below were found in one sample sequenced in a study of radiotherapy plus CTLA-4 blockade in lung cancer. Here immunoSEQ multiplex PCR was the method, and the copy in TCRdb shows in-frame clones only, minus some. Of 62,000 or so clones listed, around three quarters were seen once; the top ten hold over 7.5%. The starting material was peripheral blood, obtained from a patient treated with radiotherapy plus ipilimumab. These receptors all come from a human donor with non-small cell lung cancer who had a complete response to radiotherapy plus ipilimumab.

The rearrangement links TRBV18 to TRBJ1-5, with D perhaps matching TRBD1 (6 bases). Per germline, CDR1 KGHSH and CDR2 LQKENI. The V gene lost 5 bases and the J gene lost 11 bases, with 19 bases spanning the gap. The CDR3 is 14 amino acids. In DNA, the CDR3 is TGTGCCAGCTCAGGGACCGGGACATCTTGGTCCCAGCATTTT. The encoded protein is CASSGTGTSWSQHF.

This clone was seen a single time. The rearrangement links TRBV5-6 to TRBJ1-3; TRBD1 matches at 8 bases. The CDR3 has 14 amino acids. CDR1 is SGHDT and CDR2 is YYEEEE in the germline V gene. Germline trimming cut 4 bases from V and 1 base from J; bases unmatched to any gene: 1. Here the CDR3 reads CASSGQGSGNTIYF. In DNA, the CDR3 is TGTGCCAGCAGCGGACAGGGATCTGGAAACACCATATATTTT. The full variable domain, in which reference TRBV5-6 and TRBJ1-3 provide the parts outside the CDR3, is DAGVTQSPTHLIKTRGQQVTLRCSPKSGHDTVSWYQQALGQGPQFIFQYYEEEERQRGNFPDRFSGHQFPNYSSELNVNALLLGDSALYLCASSGQGSGNTIYFGEGSWLTVV.

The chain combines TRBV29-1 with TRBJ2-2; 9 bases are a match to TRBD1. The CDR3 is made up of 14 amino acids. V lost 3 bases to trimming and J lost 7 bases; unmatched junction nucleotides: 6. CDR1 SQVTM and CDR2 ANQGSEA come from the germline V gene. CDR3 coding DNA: TGCAGCGTTGACCCTGGGACAGGGAGCGGGGAGCTGTTTTTT. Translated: CSVDPGTGSGELFF.

In DNA form, the CDR3 reads TGCGCCAGCAGCCTCGGGGCGAACACTGAAGCTTTCTTT. Translation gives CASSLGANTEAFF. The chain couples TRBV5-1 to TRBJ1-1; a possible D gene is TRBD1 (5 bases). The CDR3 runs to 13 residues. Deletions cut 4 bases from V and 1 base from J, with 8 bases between. CDR1 is SGHRS and CDR2 is YFSETQ in the germline V gene.

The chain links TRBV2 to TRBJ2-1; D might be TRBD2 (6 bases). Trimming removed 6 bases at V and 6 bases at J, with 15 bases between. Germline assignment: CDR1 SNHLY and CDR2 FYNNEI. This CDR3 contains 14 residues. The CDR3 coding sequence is TGTGCCAGCAGGGTGCGGGAAACGGCCAATGAGCAGTTCTTC. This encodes CASRVRETANEQFF.

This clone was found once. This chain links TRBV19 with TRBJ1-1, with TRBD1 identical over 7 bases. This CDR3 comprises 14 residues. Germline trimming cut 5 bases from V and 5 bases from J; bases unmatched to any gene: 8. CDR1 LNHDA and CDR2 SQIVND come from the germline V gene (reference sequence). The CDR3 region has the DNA TGTGCCAGTAGTGAACAGACAGGGAGAACTGAAGCTTTCTTT. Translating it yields CASSEQTGRTEAFF.

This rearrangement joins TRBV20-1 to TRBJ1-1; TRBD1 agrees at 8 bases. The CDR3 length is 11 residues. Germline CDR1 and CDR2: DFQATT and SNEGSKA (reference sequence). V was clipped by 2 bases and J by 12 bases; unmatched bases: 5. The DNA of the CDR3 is TGCAGTGCTAGAAAACAGGGGGGGTCTTTCTTT. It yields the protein CSARKQGGSFF.

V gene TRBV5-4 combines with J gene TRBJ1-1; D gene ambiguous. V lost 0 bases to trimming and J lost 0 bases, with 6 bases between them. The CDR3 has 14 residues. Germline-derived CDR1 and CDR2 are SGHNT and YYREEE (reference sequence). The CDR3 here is CASSLAVMNTEAFF. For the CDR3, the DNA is TGTGCCAGCAGCTTGGCAGTTATGAACACTGAAGCTTTCTTT.

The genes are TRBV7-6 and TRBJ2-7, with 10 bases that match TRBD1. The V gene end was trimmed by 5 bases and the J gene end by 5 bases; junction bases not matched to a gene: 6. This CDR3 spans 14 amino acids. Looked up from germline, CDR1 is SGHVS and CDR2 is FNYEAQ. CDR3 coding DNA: TGTGCCAGCAGCCCGCAGACAGGGGGCCACGAGCAGTACTTC. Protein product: CASSPQTGGHEQYF.

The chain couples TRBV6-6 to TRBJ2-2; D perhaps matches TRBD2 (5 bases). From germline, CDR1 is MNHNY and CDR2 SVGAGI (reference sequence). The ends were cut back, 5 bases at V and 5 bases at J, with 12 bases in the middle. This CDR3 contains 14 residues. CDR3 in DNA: TGTGCCAGCAGTCCGGGGTTCGGAACCGGGGAGCTGTTTTTT. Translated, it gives CASSPGFGTGELFF.

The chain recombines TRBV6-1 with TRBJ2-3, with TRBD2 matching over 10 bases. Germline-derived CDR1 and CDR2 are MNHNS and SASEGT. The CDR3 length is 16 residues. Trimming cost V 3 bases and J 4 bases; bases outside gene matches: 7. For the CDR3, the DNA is TGTGCCAGCAGTGACAAAAGCGGGAGGGGGTCAGATACGCAGTATTTT. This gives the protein CASSDKSGRGSDTQYF.

CDR3 amino acids: CASRVTSGDTDTQYF. The DNA of the CDR3 is TGTGCCAGCAGGGTGACTAGCGGGGATACAGATACGCAGTATTTT. V and J are TRBV6-6 and TRBJ2-3; the match to TRBD2 covers 11 bases. Trimming took 6 bases from V and 3 from J; bases not matched to a gene: 5. This CDR3 has 15 amino acids. In germline, CDR1 is MNHNY, CDR2 SVGAGI (reference sequence).